These 10 T cell receptor beta chains share one sample of origin, sequenced in a study of OX40 agonist ivuxolimab in advanced cancers. Libraries were built with the immunoSEQ multiplex PCR assay. In TCRdb, the immuneACCESS table is reduced to in-frame sequences with V and J assigned. These tables do not hold every clone; where another copy was compared, an unresolved V gene accounts for under half, and the others remain unexplained. For this sample there are around 140,000 clones; about 92% appear just once. The biggest ten clones account for roughly 0.94% of the sample. The specimen comprised CD4+ or CD8+ T cells sorted from blood, sampled in a trial of the OX40 agonist ivuxolimab. The receptors come from an adult with an advanced solid tumor such as melanoma, head and neck, liver or kidney cancer.

V gene TRBV18 combines with J gene TRBJ1-1; no firm D call. The CDR3 runs 13 residues. Trimming removed 2 bases from V and 8 bases from J, with 12 bases in between. Germline assignment: CDR1 KGHSH and CDR2 LQKENI. In DNA, the CDR3 is TGTGCCAGCTCACCAGGGCGGCTCACCGAAGCTTTCTTT. Protein: CASSPGRLTEAFF.

The table lists this clone with a count of one. The genes are TRBV19 and TRBJ2-1, with 8 positions matching TRBD2. The length of the CDR3 is 14 residues. With V trimmed by 7 bases and J by 7 bases, 9 bases remained unmatched. Germline CDR1 LNHDA, CDR2 SQIVND (reference sequence). The DNA for the CDR3 is TGTGCCAGTAATAGTCGGGAGGGCCGGAATGAGCAGTTCTTC. Protein: CASNSREGRNEQFF.

This rearrangement joins TRBV7-2 to TRBJ2-3, with TRBD2 as a possible D gene (7 bases). V lost 4 bases and J lost 6, with 17 bases in between. Germline V lookup: CDR1 SGHTA, CDR2 FQGNSA. The length of the CDR3 is 15 residues. Here the CDR3 DNA reads TGTGCCAGCAGCTCATGGGGGGGCCCCGCGGATACGCAGTATTTT. It encodes CASSSWGGPADTQYF.

The rearrangement uses TRBV25-1 and TRBJ1-3; D uncertain. Per germline, CDR1 MGHDK and CDR2 SYGVNS. The germline V and J ends were trimmed by 4 bases and 2 bases, with 6 bases remaining between them. CDR3 size: 13 residues. CDR3: CASSVGTGNTIYF. The CDR3 bases are TGTGCCAGCAGTGTGGGAACTGGAAACACCATATATTTT.

This chain connects TRBV6-5 to TRBJ2-6; D is undetermined. The CDR3 runs to 15 residues. V lost 2 bases and J 0 bases, leaving 5 bases between the germline ends. The germline CDR1 and CDR2 sequences are MNHEY and SVGAGI. DNA for the CDR3: TGTGCCAGCAGTTACACCGACTCTGGGGCCAACGTCCTGACTTTC. It is translated as CASSYTDSGANVLTF.

The chain combines TRBV5-5 with TRBJ1-1; 12 bases agree with TRBD1. The CDR3 is 16 amino acids. The V segment lost 4 bases and the J segment 10 bases; nucleotides outside the gene matches: 14. Germline-derived CDR1 and CDR2 are SGHKS and YYEKEE (reference sequence). The CDR3 region has the DNA TGTGCCAGCAGCCCGGGACAGGGGGCCTATCCTGGTCGAGCTTTCTTT. Its protein is CASSPGQGAYPGRAFF.

The chain combines TRBV18 with TRBJ2-3; weak D call: TRBD2 (5 bases). The CDR3 is 15 residues long. V gave up 3 bases and J gave up 5 bases, with 15 bases separating them. CDR1 and CDR2 (germline): KGHSH, LQKENI. In nucleotides, the CDR3 is TGTGCCAGCTCACCGACTAAGGTATCTGTAGATACGCAGTATTTT. Its translation: CASSPTKVSVDTQYF.

J is TRBJ1-5 and V is TRBV2; no clear D. The CDR3 sequence is 15 residues long. Trimming took off 1 base at V and 1 base at J, with 8 bases between the two ends. In germline, CDR1 is SNHLY, CDR2 FYNNEI. The CDR3 DNA follows: TGTGCCAGCAGTGAAGGACTCTCGAGCAATCAGCCCCAGCATTTT. Protein product: CASSEGLSSNQPQHF.

In this sample, this clone turned up a few times. The chain has TRBV18 and TRBJ1-6; 7 positions agree with TRBD1. Trimming took 2 bases from V and 7 from J; bases not matched to a gene: 2. Germline assignment: CDR1 KGHSH and CDR2 LQKENI. The CDR3 consists of 14 residues. The CDR3 coding sequence is TGTGCCAGCTCACCAGGGGACAGAAATTCACCCCTCCACTTT. This gives the protein CASSPGDRNSPLHF.

The CDR3: CASSQILRRQDSDEQFF. CDR3 coding DNA: TGTGCCAGCAGCCAAATCCTCCGTCGCCAGGATAGTGATGAGCAGTTCTTC. This rearrangement joins TRBV4-2 to TRBJ2-1; D gene uncertain. The V end lost 2 bases, the J end lost 8 bases, and 22 bases lay between the germline ends. CDR1 and CDR2 (germline): LGHNA, YNFKEQ. There are 17 residues in the CDR3.